The rows below give T cell receptor beta chains drawn from one sample of a study of blood T cells in healthy people across ages. TCRdb redid the calling of the 5' RACE reads with MiXCR, one entry per CDR3 protein. The table records some 1,800,000 distinct CDR3 sequences, 39% of them present only once. Sequenced: blood. The receptors come from a human donor in good health. CDR3s include the opening cysteine and the closing phenylalanine or tryptophan.

>TRBJ2-1|TRBV29-1
CSVESPPTGGAKNEQFF
>TRBJ1-6|TRBV10-2
CASRESESGSPLHF
>TRBJ2-2|TRBV20-1
CSARRQGATTGELFF
>TRBJ1-2|TRBV20-1
CSARDPGFGYTF
>TRBJ2-1|TRBV14
CASSQGWPGGLISSYNEQFF
>TRBJ2-1|TRBV6-2/TRBV6-3
CASSLQGLGANEQFF
>TRBJ1-1|TRBV20-1
CSAPIRDRGVAEAFF
>NA|TRBV10-3
CAISEVASGKNEQYF
>TRBJ2-5|TRBV18
CASSPPAGRGETQYF
>TRBJ1-1|TRBV10-3
CAIGENSEAFF
>TRBJ1-4|TRBV10-3
CAISERGYGEKLFF
>TRBJ2-3|TRBV7-9
CASSLELAADTDTQYF
>TRBJ2-1|TRBV5-1
CASSLAASPRSSYNEQFF
>TRBJ1-2|TRBV6-5
CASRTVNYGYTF
>TRBJ1-1|TRBV7-2
CASSLVGQFPEAFF
>TRBJ2-2|TRBV7-7
CASSRVPGGHGELFF
>TRBJ1-2|TRBV4-3
CASSQDPRPGAHGYTF
>TRBJ1-2|TRBV20-1
CSARVGDHRILANYGYTF
>TRBJ2-1|TRBV7-9
CASSLVGQEQFF
>TRBJ1-4|TRBV6-1
CASTDRRGTGENEKLFF
>TRBJ1-6|TRBV28
CASSLLRGSPLHF
>TRBJ2-2|TRBV6-4
CASSESVATVGELFF
>TRBJ1-4|TRBV20-1
CSAVQGNLNEKLFF
>TRBJ1-6|TRBV6-1
CASSGTGGGNSPLHF
>TRBJ2-7|TRBV5-1
CASSSQGGDYEQYF
>TRBJ2-5|TRBV29-1
CSVGGDSRGTQYF
>TRBJ2-1|TRBV19
CASSIQAYNEQFF
>TRBJ2-1|TRBV12-3/TRBV12-4
CATTESSYNEQFF
>TRBJ2-3|TRBV7-9
CASSLAGWDTQYF
>TRBJ1-4|TRBV12-3/TRBV12-4
CASRDRDEKRFF
>TRBJ2-4|TRBV7-2
CASSLRGSGIAKNIQYF
>TRBJ2-1|TRBV12-3/TRBV12-4
CASSFYSSGDYNEQFF
>TRBJ2-7|TRBV20-1
CSAHRREFEGQYF
>TRBJ2-7|TRBV7-2
CASSLVAAKGMVVSYEQYF
>NA|TRBV15
CATSGDGTGAYEQYF
>TRBJ1-6|TRBV7-8
CASSLEVGFTPLHF
>TRBJ2-5|TRBV9
CASSVAAGQTSGEETQYF
>TRBJ2-7|TRBV29-1
CSVVTDGPNDEQYF
>TRBJ2-1|TRBV3-1
CASSHVKGDGHNGQFF
>TRBJ1-2|TRBV15
CATSLDAYGYTF
>TRBJ2-1|TRBV7-6
CASGSVWQGVYEQFF
>TRBJ2-1|TRBV12-3/TRBV12-4
CTGRPYRDTGGNEQFF
>TRBJ1-1|TRBV29-1
CSVLGWFQRTGPAGTEAFF
>TRBJ1-2|TRBV20-1
CSAFQPRDTGYTF